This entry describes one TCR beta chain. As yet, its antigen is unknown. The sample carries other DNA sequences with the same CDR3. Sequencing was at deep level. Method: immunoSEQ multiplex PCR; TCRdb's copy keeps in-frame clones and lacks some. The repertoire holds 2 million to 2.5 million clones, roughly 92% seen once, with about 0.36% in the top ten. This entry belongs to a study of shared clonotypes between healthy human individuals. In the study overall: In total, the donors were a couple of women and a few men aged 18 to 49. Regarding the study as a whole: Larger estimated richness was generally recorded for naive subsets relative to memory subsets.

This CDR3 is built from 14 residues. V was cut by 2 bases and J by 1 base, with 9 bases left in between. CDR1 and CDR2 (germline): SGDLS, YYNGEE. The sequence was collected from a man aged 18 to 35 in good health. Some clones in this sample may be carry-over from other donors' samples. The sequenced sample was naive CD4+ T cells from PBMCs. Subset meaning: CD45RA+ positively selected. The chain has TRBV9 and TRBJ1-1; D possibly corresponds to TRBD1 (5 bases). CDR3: CASSVTTGNTEAFF. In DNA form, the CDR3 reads TGTGCCAGCAGCGTTACCACAGGGAACACTGAAGCTTTCTTT. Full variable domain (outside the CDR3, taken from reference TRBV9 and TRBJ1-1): DSGVTQTPKHLITATGQRVTLRCSPRSGDLSVYWYQQSLDQGLQFLIQYYNGEERAKGNILERFSAQQFPDLHSELNLSSLELGDSALYFCASSVTTGNTEAFFGQGTRLTVV.